Below are 10 T cell receptor beta chains sequenced from a single sample in a study of T cell responses to AZD1222 COVID-19 vaccine. TCRdb's copy holds only in-frame clones and misses some; the assay was immunoSEQ multiplex PCR. The sample contains tens of thousands of clones, about 88% of which appear only once. This specimen was peripheral blood, taken 28 days after the second AZD1222 dose. The receptors originated from an adult who received the AZD1222 COVID-19 vaccine.

The V and J genes are TRBV6-1 and TRBJ2-1; D possibly matches TRBD1 or TRBD2 (6 bases each). V was shortened by 3 bases and J by 5 bases, with 11 bases between the two germline ends. Germline loops: CDR1 MNHNS, CDR2 SASEGT. This CDR3 is built from 14 residues. CDR3 sequence: CASSEGGGDNEQFF. CDR3 nucleotides: TGTGCCAGCAGTGAGGGGGGCGGCGACAATGAGCAGTTCTTC.

This chain connects TRBV27 to TRBJ2-3, with TRBD2 matching over 9 bases. The CDR3 has 15 residues. Trimming removed 8 bases from V and 3 bases from J; junction bases left unmatched: 9. Germline V lookup: CDR1 MNHEY, CDR2 SMNVEV (reference sequence). CDR3 DNA: TGTGCCAGCCCAGCCATTAGCGGGAGAACAGATACGCAGTATTTT. It encodes CASPAISGRTDTQYF.

The J gene is TRBJ2-7, the V gene TRBV7-2; weak D call: TRBD1 (6 bases). In germline, CDR1 is SGHTA, CDR2 FQGNSA. V gave up 0 bases and J gave up 3 bases, with 9 bases separating them. The length of the CDR3 is 14 residues. CDR3 sequence: CASSLASRGYEQYF. CDR3 bases: TGTGCCAGCAGCTTAGCTTCCAGGGGCTACGAGCAGTACTTC.

This clone was seen just once. The chain couples TRBV28 to TRBJ1-1, with 8 bases fitting TRBD1. The V and J ends lost 5 bases and 8 bases, in that order; junction bases with no gene match: 7. Germline V gene sequence: CDR1 MDHEN, CDR2 SYDVKM. The CDR3 runs 13 residues. Written as DNA, the CDR3 is TGTGCCAGCAGTGACCATCAGGGGGCGGAAGCTTTCTTT. Its protein product is CASSDHQGAEAFF.

The V gene is TRBV6-6, the J gene TRBJ2-1; TRBD2 aligns across 7 bases. The CDR3 consists of 14 residues. Germline V gene sequence: CDR1 MNHNY, CDR2 SVGAGI (reference sequence). V gave up 5 bases and J gave up 2 bases; unmatched junction bases: 3. The CDR3 sequence is CASSRGGTYNEQFF. The CDR3 DNA sequence: TGTGCCAGCAGTCGGGGAGGGACCTACAATGAGCAGTTCTTC.

The rearrangement joins TRBV3-1 (or the pseudogene TRBV3-2) to TRBJ2-2; tentative D call: TRBD2 (6 bases). CDR1 LGHDT and CDR2 YNNKEL come from the germline V gene (reference sequence). V was pared by 0 bases and J by 7 bases, with 21 bases between. CDR3 length equals 18 residues. The CDR3 loop reads CASSQDRGSARRDGELFF. The CDR3 nucleotides read TGTGCCAGCAGCCAAGATCGAGGGTCCGCGCGGAGGGACGGGGAGCTGTTTTTT.

The chain carries TRBV6-5 and TRBJ1-1; the D gene is possibly TRBD1 (5 bases). This CDR3 spans 13 amino acids. Germline-derived CDR1 and CDR2 are MNHEY and SVGAGI. V dropped 5 bases and J dropped 10 bases, with 17 bases sitting between them. The CDR3 is CASSRGAEGGAFF. Written as DNA, the CDR3 is TGTGCCAGCAGTAGAGGGGCCGAGGGAGGAGCTTTCTTT.

The V call is TRBV18, the J call TRBJ1-2; 10 bases fit TRBD1. The V gene end was trimmed by 4 bases and the J gene end by 3 bases; junction bases not matched to a gene: 5. Germline CDR1 KGHSH, CDR2 LQKENI. This CDR3 comprises 15 residues. CDR3: CASSLRQGADYGYTF. The CDR3 nucleotides read TGTGCCAGCTCACTTAGACAGGGGGCGGACTATGGCTACACCTTC.

The chain employs TRBV21-1 and TRBJ1-4; the D call in the table, TRBD1, was not verified against the DNA. TRBV21-1 is a known pseudogene. There are 16 residues in the CDR3. CDR3 region: CASSKEGGTGPRKLFF. CDR3 sequence (DNA): TGTGCCAGCAGCAAAGAGGGTGGGACAGGCCCCCGGAAACTGTTTTTT.

V is TRBV18 and J is TRBJ1-2, with TRBD1 matching over 7 bases. The V segment lost 5 bases and the J segment 8 bases; nucleotides outside the gene matches: 11. This CDR3 contains 14 residues. Germline values: CDR1 KGHSH, CDR2 LQKENI. The DNA of the CDR3 is TGTGCCAGCTCAACTGGACAGGCAAGAAAAGGCTACACCTTC. Translating gives CASSTGQARKGYTF.